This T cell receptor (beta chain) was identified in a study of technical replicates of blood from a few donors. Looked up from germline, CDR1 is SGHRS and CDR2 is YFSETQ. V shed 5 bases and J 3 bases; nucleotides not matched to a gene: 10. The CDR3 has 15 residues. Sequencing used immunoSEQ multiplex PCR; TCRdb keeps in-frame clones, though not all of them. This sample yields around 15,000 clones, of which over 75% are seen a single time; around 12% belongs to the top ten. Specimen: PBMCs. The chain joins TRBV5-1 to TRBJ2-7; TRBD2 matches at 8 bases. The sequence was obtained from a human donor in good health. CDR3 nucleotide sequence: TGCGCCAGCAGTCCAGCGGGGGTGGGATTCTACGAGCAGTACTTC. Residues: CASSPAGVGFYEQYF.